This T cell receptor beta chain was sequenced during a study of T cells in women clearing cervical HPV infection (dated by TCRdb to between 2017 and 2018). With regard to the full study: The cases were about two dozen women with histologically confirmed HPV16-related CIN3 or worse, and 2 of those women had invasive cancers. The 20 to 25 controls were women who cleared a single incident HPV16 infection within 12 months without developing precancer or cancer. Blood from cases was drawn at the visit where the lesion was first identified, while blood from controls was drawn once the infection was no longer detected. For cases, the median interval between lesion detection and blood sampling was more than 130 days, with an interquartile range of about 80 to 210 days. Since only a few of the women had HLA typing available, the possibility that HLA type was acting as a confounder could not be ruled out. The exploratory proof-of-principle case-control study was nested within the Guanacaste HPV Natural History Study in Costa Rica and compared TCR repertoires across cervical HPV16 outcomes. Cases and controls were matched on age within five years and on year of sample collection. Cases had a median age of almost 35 years compared with 38 to 40 for controls, and baseline characteristics showed no significant differences between the groups. The parent cohort enrolled 10,049 women aged 18 or older in Guanacaste, Costa Rica, during about 1993 to 1994 and followed them for around 7 years. Five blinded duplicates per group were added as quality controls, giving around 60 samples: 50 or so participants and about ten replicates.

The immunoSEQ assay used multiplex PCR to amplify TCR beta CDR3 regions from an average of roughly 1,200 ng of genomic DNA per sample. To correct primer bias, the assay used a complete synthetic TCR repertoire to set an amplification baseline. The amplicons were sequenced using the Illumina platform. Per the original workflow: Sequences were error-corrected by clustering with frequency ratios and a modified nearest-neighbor algorithm, then analyzed in the immunoSEQ Analyzer with IMGT gene definitions. At each rarefaction depth, TCR richness and evenness were averaged across 20 rarefaction repeats, and any sample with fewer sequences than the depth was left out. Wilcoxon rank sum tests with FDR correction were used to compare relative abundances of V, D and J genes between the groups. Blinded duplicates gave an intraclass correlation of around 96% for TCR richness and an average of roughly 76% across 70 or so gene segments. TCRdb carries this immuneACCESS record with in-frame sequences only. Its versions omit some clonotypes, under half of them owing to an unresolved V gene in the studies checked, with the rest unexplained. The V and J calls and the clone size are those of that table, but D and trimming were determined from the DNA. The sample table includes more than 20,000 clones. The top ten constitute less than 6% of the sample.

General findings and caveats noted by the study authors: Whether associations preceded infection or resulted from infection could not be shown with the cross-sectional design, and effector/memory subsets and HPV-specific T cells were not isolated. CIN3+ cases had significantly higher TCR repertoire richness than controls across sequencing depths, but evenness did not differ between the groups. Cases were distinguished from controls with an estimated AUC of approximately 0.83 by random forest classifiers combining richness and V gene abundances. Because T-cell numbers per sample were unknown, differences in richness could reflect varying T-cell content rather than repertoire biology.

Regarding this clone: The antigen this receptor binds is unknown.

Every participant had a single incident cervical HPV16 infection, and prevalent HPV16 infections were excluded. Cervical HPV DNA was detected with MY09/MY11 PCR, and genotyping was done by dot-blot hybridization. About 15 mL of heparinized blood were centrifuged, and the buffy coat was split into aliquots, frozen at -30 degrees C, and then kept at -80 degrees C. QIAGEN kits were used to extract genomic DNA from buffy coat specimens. The specimen was blood buffy coat. This receptor was taken from a woman between 18 and 75 years old with a cervical HPV16 infection that either progressed to CIN3+ or cleared (not recorded which).

This receptor has the CDR3 CASSFEWGAYEQYF. The CDR3 DNA, read in part, is TGCGCCAGCAGCTTTGAGTGGGGGGCCTACGAG. The chain is encoded by TRBV5-1 joined to TRBJ2-7; a weak D assignment points to TRBD2 (6 bases agree). Sequencing ends 3 residues short of the CDR3 end; the germline J gene provides the rest. The CDR3 has 14 amino acids, counting the end cysteine and phenylalanine. The DNA shown is the part of the CDR3 that was read: 33 bases, in frame from base 1. V loses 2 bases, J loses 2 bases, and the germline ends lie 11 bases apart. The germline V gene specifies SGHRS as CDR1 and YFSETQ as CDR2.